The entry below describes one T cell receptor beta chain. Its matching antigen is unknown. This sample stems from a study of shared clonotypes between healthy human individuals. Study information: There were three CD4 naive, three CD4 memory, two CD8 naive and one CD8 memory plates per donor.

Measured with immunoSEQ multiplex PCR; TCRdb has only the in-frame clones, and not every one. The data hold 400,000 or so clones, with just over 95% observed a single time. Points from the study as a whole: Naive CD4 clonotypes were shared across several donors at around 5%.

Trimming stripped 1 base from V and 1 base from J, with 11 bases between. The CDR3 contains 15 residues. CDR1 and CDR2 (germline): SGHRS, YFSETQ. Sample: memory CD8+ T cells sorted from blood. This sample's subset: CD45RO+ cells pooled with CCR7-negative TemRA cells. This sequence originates from a man aged 25-40 years in good health. The chain carries TRBV5-1 and TRBJ1-1; D is perhaps TRBD1 (6 bases). CDR3 DNA sequence: TGCGCCAGCAGCTTGTATCAGACAGGGAACACTGAAGCTTTCTTT. This codes for CASSLYQTGNTEAFF.